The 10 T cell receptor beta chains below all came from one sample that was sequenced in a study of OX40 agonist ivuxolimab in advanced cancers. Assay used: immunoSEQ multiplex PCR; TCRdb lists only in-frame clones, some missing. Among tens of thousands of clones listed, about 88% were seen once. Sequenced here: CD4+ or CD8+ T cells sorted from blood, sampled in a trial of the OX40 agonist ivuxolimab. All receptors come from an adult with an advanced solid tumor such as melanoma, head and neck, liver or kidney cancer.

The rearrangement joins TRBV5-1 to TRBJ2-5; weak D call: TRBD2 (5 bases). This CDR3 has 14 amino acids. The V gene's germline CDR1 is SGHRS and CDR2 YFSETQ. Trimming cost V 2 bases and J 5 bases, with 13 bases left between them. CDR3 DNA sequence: TGCGCCAGCAGCTTTGTGGGAGCTGGGGAGACCCAGTACTTC. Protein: CASSFVGAGETQYF. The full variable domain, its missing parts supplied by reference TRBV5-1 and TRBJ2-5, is KAGVTQTPRYLIKTRGQQVTLSCSPISGHRSVSWYQQTPGQGLQFLFEYFSETQRNKGNFPGRFSGRQFSNSRSEMNVSTLELGDSALYLCASSFVGAGETQYFGPGTRLLVL.

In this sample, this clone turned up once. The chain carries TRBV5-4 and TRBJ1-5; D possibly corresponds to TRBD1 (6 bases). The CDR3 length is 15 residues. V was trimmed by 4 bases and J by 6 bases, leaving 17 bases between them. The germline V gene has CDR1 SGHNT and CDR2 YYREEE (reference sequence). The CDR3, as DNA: TGTGCCAGCAGCCTAGGGGGGGGTCAAGGTCAGCCCCAGCATTTT. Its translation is CASSLGGGQGQPQHF.

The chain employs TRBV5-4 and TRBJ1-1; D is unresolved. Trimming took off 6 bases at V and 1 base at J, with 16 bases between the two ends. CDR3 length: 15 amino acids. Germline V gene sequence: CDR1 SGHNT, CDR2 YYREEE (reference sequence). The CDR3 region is CASTTISLGNTEAFF. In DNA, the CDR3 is TGTGCCAGCACAACGATCAGTTTGGGGAACACTGAAGCTTTCTTT.

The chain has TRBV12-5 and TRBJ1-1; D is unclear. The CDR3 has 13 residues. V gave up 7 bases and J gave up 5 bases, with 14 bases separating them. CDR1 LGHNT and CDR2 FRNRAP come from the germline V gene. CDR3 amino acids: CASALEGYTEAFF. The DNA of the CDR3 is TGTGCTAGTGCCTTGGAGGGATATACTGAAGCTTTCTTT.

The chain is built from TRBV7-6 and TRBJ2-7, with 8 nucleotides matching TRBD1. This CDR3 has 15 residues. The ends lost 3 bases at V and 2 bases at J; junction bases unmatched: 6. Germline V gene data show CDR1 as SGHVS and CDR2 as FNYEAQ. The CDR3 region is CASSLRTGKAYEQYF. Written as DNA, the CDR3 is TGTGCCAGCAGCTTGCGGACAGGGAAGGCCTACGAGCAGTACTTC. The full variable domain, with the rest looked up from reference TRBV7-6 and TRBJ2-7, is GAGVSQSPRYKVTKRGQDVALRCDPISGHVSLYWYRQALGQGPEFLTYFNYEAQQDKSGLPNDRFSAERPEGSISTLTIQRTEQRDSAMYRCASSLRTGKAYEQYFGPGTRLTVT.

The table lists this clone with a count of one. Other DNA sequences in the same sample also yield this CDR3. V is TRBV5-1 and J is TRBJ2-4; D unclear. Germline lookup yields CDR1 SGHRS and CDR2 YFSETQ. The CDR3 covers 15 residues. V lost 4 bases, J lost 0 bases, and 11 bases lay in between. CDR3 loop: CASSPGSGAKNIQYF. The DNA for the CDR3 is TGCGCCAGCAGCCCCGGGTCAGGAGCCAAAAACATTCAGTACTTC.

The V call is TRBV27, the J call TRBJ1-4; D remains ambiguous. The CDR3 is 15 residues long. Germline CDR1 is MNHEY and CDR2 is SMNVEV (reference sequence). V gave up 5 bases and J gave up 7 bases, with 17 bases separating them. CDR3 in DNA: TGTGCCAGCAGTCTTACGGTTCCGGGCTTTGAAAAACTGTTTTTT. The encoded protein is CASSLTVPGFEKLFF. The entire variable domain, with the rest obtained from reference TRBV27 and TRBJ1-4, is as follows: EAQVTQNPRYLITVTGKKLTVTCSQNMNHEYMSWYRQDPGLGLRQIYYSMNVEVTDKGDVPEGYKVSRKEKRNFPLILESPSPNQTSLYFCASSLTVPGFEKLFFGSGTQLSVL.

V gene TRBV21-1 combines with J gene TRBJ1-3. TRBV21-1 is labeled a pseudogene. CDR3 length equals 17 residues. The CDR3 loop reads CASSCLKVAFSGNTIYF. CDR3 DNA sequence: TGTGCCAGCAGCTGTCTGAAGGTGGCTTTCTCTGGAAACACCATATATTTT.

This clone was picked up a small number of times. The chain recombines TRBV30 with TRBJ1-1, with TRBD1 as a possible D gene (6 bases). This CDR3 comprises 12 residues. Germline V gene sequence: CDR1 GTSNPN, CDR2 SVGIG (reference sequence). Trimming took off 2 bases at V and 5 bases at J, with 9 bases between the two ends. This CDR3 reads CAWSLGATEAFF. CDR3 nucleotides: TGTGCCTGGAGTTTGGGGGCAACTGAAGCTTTCTTT.

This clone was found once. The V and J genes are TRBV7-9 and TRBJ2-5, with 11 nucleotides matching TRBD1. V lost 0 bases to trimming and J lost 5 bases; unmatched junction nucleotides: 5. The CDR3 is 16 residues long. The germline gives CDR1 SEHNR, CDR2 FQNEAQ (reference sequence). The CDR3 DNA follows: TGTGCCAGCAGCTTAGCCGGGACAGGGGGTCGGGAGACCCAGTACTTC. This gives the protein CASSLAGTGGRETQYF.